The T cell receptor (beta chain) described here comes from a study of response to subunit inactivated influenza vaccine. TCRdb re-analysed the RT-PCR reads in MiXCR, keeping a single row per CDR3 protein. Of 500,000 to 550,000 distinct CDR3 sequences listed, 6.5% to 8% were seen once; the top ten hold 13%. The CDR3 covers 13 residues. The germline V and J ends were trimmed by 0 bases and 10 bases, with 15 bases remaining between them. From germline, CDR1 is DFQATT and CDR2 SNEGSKA (reference sequence). This clonotype has more than one count but fewer than ten. What it recognizes is unknown. The study, taken as a whole, reports: The authors put forward the suggestion that each seasonal influenza vaccination may bring in only a limited number of new T cells.

The V call is TRBV20-1, the J call TRBJ1-1, with D tentatively TRBD1 (5 bases). This TCR was recovered from a man aged 45-69 years who received an inactivated influenza vaccine. Here the sequenced sample was PBMCs from blood, taken less than 25 months after vaccination. This CDR3 is CSARDPWQGAAFF. The CDR3 nucleotides read TGCAGTGCTAGAGATCCCTGGCAGGGAGCAGCTTTCTTT.